What follows is one T cell receptor beta chain and its context. What it recognizes is unknown. This CDR3 region has 12 residues. Trimming stripped 1 base from V and 4 bases from J, with 5 bases between. Germline V lookup: CDR1 LGHNA, CDR2 YSLEER. The sample comes from a study of CD8 T cells in ankylosing spondylitis. Study-level findings and limits: Disease-linked clones, CD8+, were relatively rare in peripheral blood. Prior literature has documented some motif variants in synovial fluid and blood from reactive arthritis. Disease-linked clones were reportedly significantly enriched in matched ankylosing spondylitis synovial fluid. It appeared that ankylosing spondylitis blood was characterized by a TCR beta motif of 8 or 9 highly homologous variants.

Using quantitative 5'-RACE with molecular barcodes, the authors made TCR beta libraries. One entry per CDR3 protein results from TCRdb running MiXCR on the 5' RACE reads. In the table there are over 700,000 distinct CDR3 sequences, roughly 19% of which are singletons. The rearrangement uses TRBV4-3 and TRBJ2-7, with D unresolved. The sequence was obtained from a male donor with ankylosing spondylitis. The sequencing sample was made of blood, either unsorted or a sorted T cell fraction (not recorded which). The CDR3 coding sequence is TGCGCCAGCAGCCAAGCGAATTACGAGCAGTACTTC. The encoded protein is CASSQANYEQYF.